Presented here are 4 T cell receptor beta chains from one specimen sequenced in a study of monozygotic twins with inflammatory bowel disease. TCRdb reanalyzed the 5' RACE reads and collapses them to one entry per CDR3 protein, without DNA. In all, the sample yields 330,000 or so distinct CDR3 sequences. Specimen: blood. These receptors all stem from a human donor with ulcerative colitis or Crohn's disease, or a healthy co-twin of an affected twin (not recorded which).

The chain joins TRBV19 to TRBJ2-2; TCRdb proposes TRBD1, but this gene call is untestable without DNA. From germline, CDR1 is LNHDA and CDR2 SQIVND (reference sequence). This CDR3 region has 14 residues. The CDR3 loop is CASQTGVNTGELFF.

CDR3 amino acids: CASSSGTSFPDTQYF. The chain is built from TRBV5-1 and TRBJ2-3; the D gene TCRdb calls, TRBD2, cannot be checked with no DNA. CDR3 length equals 15 residues. Germline values: CDR1 SGHRS, CDR2 YFSETQ.

The chain recombines TRBV4-1 with TRBJ2-7; TCRdb lists TRBD2, though no DNA is available to test this call. Per the germline V gene, CDR1 is MGHRA and CDR2 is YSYEKL. The CDR3 covers 16 residues. The CDR3 reads CASSQPTSGGSYEQYF.

The genes are TRBV6-1 and TRBJ1-5; TCRdb proposes TRBD1, but this gene call is untestable without DNA. Germline V gives CDR1 MNHNS, CDR2 SASEGT. This CDR3 is 16 amino acids long. The CDR3 sequence: CASTKGTGLSNQPQHF.